This TCR beta chain was retrieved from a study of Ad26.COV2.S vaccination and SARS-CoV-2 variants. Produced via immunoSEQ multiplex PCR; TCRdb's table is partial and in-frame only. The data contain more than 400,000 clones, 92% of them seen just once; the ten biggest clones take up 1.5% to 2%. Regarding treatment: some 20 received Ad26.COV2.S at low or high dose, single or two shots; 5 received placebo; per-sample allocation not given. The study sampled participants on day 63 after the first vaccine or placebo injection. Germline-derived CDR1 and CDR2 are MGHRA and YSYEKL. The CDR3 consists of 16 residues. V was trimmed by 1 base and J by 4 bases, leaving 13 bases between them. This clone occurred once.

The origin of this receptor is a person between 18 and 65 years old who received the Ad26.COV2.S COVID-19 vaccine or a placebo. Material: peripheral blood, obtained in a trial of Ad26.COV2.S vaccine versus placebo. The chain employs TRBV4-1 and TRBJ1-4; D is perhaps TRBD1 (5 bases). The CDR3 DNA is TGCGCCAGCAGCCAAGGATCGGGACCGATTAATGAAAAACTGTTTTTT. Translation gives CASSQGSGPINEKLFF.